The rows below give T cell receptor beta chains drawn from one sample of a study of naive CD8 T cells in extremely preterm neonates. Only in-frame clones appear in the TCRdb table, and some are missing; sequencing was by immunoSEQ multiplex PCR. The sample records about 6,100 clones, 95% to 99% being singletons. The source material was naive CD8+ T cells from cord blood. The source is a newborn in good health. Each CDR3 is given with its conserved first and last residue. Fields, in order: V gene, D gene, J gene, clone size, CDR3 DNA, CDR3 protein. D genes are given only for firm matches. Size is stated for part of the rows, as once, few or many counts, or as a class when the clone is expanded.

>TRBV7-6|.|TRBJ1-5|.
TGTGCCAGCACCCTAGGCGGGGGTCAGCCCCAGCATTTT
CASTLGGGQPQHF
>TRBV5-4|.|TRBJ2-1|once
TGTGCCAGCAGCTTGGCCATCCATCATCAGCGGAGCGCACGCAATGAGCAGTTCTTC
CASSLAIHHQRSARNEQFF
>TRBV30|.|TRBJ1-1|.
TGTGCCTGGAGTGTGAAGGGGACTGAAGCTTTCTTT
CAWSVKGTEAFF
>TRBV5-6|.|TRBJ1-5|.
TGTGCCAGCAGCTTGACTCCGGGTCAGCCCCAGCATTTT
CASSLTPGQPQHF
>TRBV1|.|TRBJ1-5|.
TGCACCAGCAGCCAAGGGGAACAGGCTTATCAGCCCCAGCATTTT
CTSSQGEQAYQPQHF
>TRBV9|TRBD2|TRBJ2-5|.
TGTGCCAGCAGCGTAGCGGGGGGGCAAGAGACCCAGTACTTC
CASSVAGGQETQYF
>TRBV6-8|TRBD2|TRBJ2-1|few
TGTGCCAGCCGAGGGACTAGCGGCTACAATGAGCAGTTCTTC
CASRGTSGYNEQFF
>TRBV27|.|TRBJ2-1|.
TGTGCCAGCAGTCCCATAGCCGGTTACAATGAGCAGTTCTTC
CASSPIAGYNEQFF
>TRBV10-1|.|TRBJ1-3|.
TGCGCCAGCAGTGAGTCGAGGGACACCATATATTTT
CASSESRDTIYF
>TRBV4-3|.|TRBJ2-3|.
TGCGCCAGCAGCCAAGGGGAGGGGGGCCTTGGCACAGATACGCAGTATTTT
CASSQGEGGLGTDTQYF
>TRBV28|.|TRBJ2-7|.
TGTGCCAGCAGTTTACTCGACAGCTTCACTTACGAGCAGTACTTC
CASSLLDSFTYEQYF
>TRBV19|TRBD1|TRBJ2-7|.
TGTGCCAGTAGTATAGACACAGGGGAACCCTACGAGCAGTACTTC
CASSIDTGEPYEQYF
>TRBV6-4|.|TRBJ2-3|once
TGTGCCAGCCCGTATGATACGCAGTATTTT
CASPYDTQYF
>TRBV4-3|.|TRBJ1-4|.
TGCGCCAGCAGCCAAGAGACGCTGGCGGGAAATGAAAAACTGTTTTTT
CASSQETLAGNEKLFF
>TRBV9|.|TRBJ1-6|.
TGTGCCAGCAGCGTAGGGACAAATTCACCCCTCCACTTT
CASSVGTNSPLHF
>TRBV7-2|.|TRBJ2-1|.
TGTGCCAGCAGCTTTGGTCAGGGAAAGTTCTTC
CASSFGQGKFF
>TRBV5-6|TRBD1|TRBJ2-1|.
TGTGCCAGCAGCTTTGGGACAGGTGATGAGCAGTTCTTC
CASSFGTGDEQFF
>TRBV7-6|.|TRBJ2-3|.
TGTGCCAGCAGCTCTAACCCAGGGGGCACAGATACGCAGTATTTT
CASSSNPGGTDTQYF
>TRBV15|.|TRBJ1-4|.
TGTGCCACCAGCAGAATCAGGCAGGTTGCAACTAATGAAAAACTGTTTTTT
CATSRIRQVATNEKLFF
>TRBV30|.|TRBJ1-1|once
TGTGCCTGGAGCCCCAGGAACACTGAAGCTTTCTTT
CAWSPRNTEAFF
>TRBV11-1|TRBD2|TRBJ2-3|.
TGTGCCAGCAGCTTAGGGGCGGGAGTGGTAGATACGCAGTATTTT
CASSLGAGVVDTQYF
>TRBV19|.|TRBJ2-5|.
TGTGCCAGTAGTATACAGTACCAAGAGACCCAGTACTTC
CASSIQYQETQYF
>TRBV15|TRBD2|TRBJ2-5|.
TGTGCCACCAGCAGAGATTGGGAAGCGGGAGGGCCTGGGGAGACCCAGTACTTC
CATSRDWEAGGPGETQYF
>TRBV5-6|TRBD1|TRBJ1-6|.
TGTGCCAGCAGCTGGGACAGGGATAATTCACCCCTCCACTTT
CASSWDRDNSPLHF
>TRBV6-1|.|TRBJ2-7|.
TGTGCCAGCAGTGAAGGTGGACAATTCTACGAGCAGTACTTC
CASSEGGQFYEQYF
>TRBV7-9|.|TRBJ1-3|.
TGTGCCAGCAGCTTAGAGGGGTGGAACACCATATATTTT
CASSLEGWNTIYF
>TRBV28|TRBD1|TRBJ2-5|.
TGTGCCAGCGGTTGGACAGGGCGGATTGGAGAGACCCAGTACTTC
CASGWTGRIGETQYF
>TRBV4-1|.|TRBJ1-2|.
TGCGCCAGCAGCCAAGTAAGCGAAGATGGCTACACCTTC
CASSQVSEDGYTF
>TRBV5-4|TRBD1|TRBJ2-1|.
TGTGCCAGCAGCTCGCCGGGACAGGGTGTAAATGAGCAGTTCTTC
CASSSPGQGVNEQFF
>TRBV6-6|TRBD1|TRBJ2-7|.
TGTGCCACCCAGACAGGGTCGGACCTATACGAGCAGTACTTC
CATQTGSDLYEQYF
>TRBV7-9|.|TRBJ1-1|.
TGTGCCAGCAGCCCCCCAGCGGTCATGAACACTGAAGCTTTCTTT
CASSPPAVMNTEAFF
>TRBV9|TRBD1|TRBJ1-6|.
TGTGCCAGCAGCGTGACAGGGTCTAATTCACCCCTCCACTTT
CASSVTGSNSPLHF
>TRBV4-1|.|TRBJ1-6|.
TGCGCCAGCAGCCTCGAGCGAAATAATTCCCCCCCCCACTTT
CASSLERNNSPPHF
>TRBV4-2|TRBD2|TRBJ2-3|.
TGTGCCAGCAGCCAAGTGGCAGCGGGGCCCACAGATACGCAGTATTTT
CASSQVAAGPTDTQYF
>TRBV5-5|.|TRBJ2-1|.
TGTGCCAGCAGCTTGTTCGGGACAGTAAGCGGGAGTTCCTACAATGAGCAGTTCTTC
CASSLFGTVSGSSYNEQFF
>TRBV27|.|TRBJ2-3|.
TGTGCCGCATCCGTGAGGTGGACTGATACGCAGTATTTT
CAASVRWTDTQYF
>TRBV4-3|TRBD2|TRBJ2-2|.
TGCGCCAGCAGCCAAGGAACCGGGGGGGCGAGCACCGGGGAGCTGTTTTTT
CASSQGTGGASTGELFF
>TRBV2|TRBD1|TRBJ1-1|.
TGTGCCACTGACAGGGGAATGAACACTGAAGCTTTCTTT
CATDRGMNTEAFF
>TRBV4-1|.|TRBJ1-2|.
TGCGCCAGCAGCCAAGAAGCGAGGGTTAACTATGGCTACACCTTC
CASSQEARVNYGYTF
>TRBV6-1|TRBD2|TRBJ2-7|.
TGTGCCAGAAAAGCCGGGACTAGCGTCTCCTACGAGCAGTACTTC
CARKAGTSVSYEQYF
>TRBV10-1|.|TRBJ2-7|.
TGCGCCAGCACGTACGAGCAGTACTTC
CASTYEQYF
>TRBV7-8|TRBD2|TRBJ2-1|.
TGTGCCAGCAGCGTACCGGGACTAGCGATGAATGAGCAGTTCTTC
CASSVPGLAMNEQFF
>TRBV28|.|TRBJ2-1|.
TGTGCCAGCAGTTTTCGGGGGTCCTCCTACAATGAGCAGTTCTTC
CASSFRGSSYNEQFF
>TRBV7-8|TRBD1|TRBJ2-3|once
TGTGCCAGCAGCTTAGTCCCCGGACAGGGGGCGTTTCTAGATACGCAGTATTTT
CASSLVPGQGAFLDTQYF
>TRBV19|.|TRBJ1-2|.
TGTGCCAGTAGTATTTCAGGGGTCTATGGCTACACCTTC
CASSISGVYGYTF
>TRBV2|.|TRBJ1-1|.
TGTGCCAGCAGTGACAGTACTGAAGCTTTCTTT
CASSDSTEAFF
>TRBV6-5|TRBD1|TRBJ2-7|.
TGTGCCAGCAGCAAATACCGGGACAGGTTCTACGAGCAGTACTTC
CASSKYRDRFYEQYF
>TRBV19|TRBD2|TRBJ2-1|.
TGTGCCAGTAGTTTATGGTCGGCGGGAGACAATGAGCAGTTCTTC
CASSLWSAGDNEQFF
>TRBV27|TRBD1|TRBJ2-1|.
TGTGCCAGCAGTTTATGGGACAGCTCCTACAATGAGCAGTTCTTC
CASSLWDSSYNEQFF
>TRBV11-2|TRBD1|TRBJ1-3|.
TGTGCCAGCAGCTCTTACAGGGGTGCGCGTGGAAACACCATATATTTT
CASSSYRGARGNTIYF
>TRBV28|TRBD2|TRBJ2-3|.
TGTGCCAGCAGTTTATGGACTAGCAGCACAGATACGCAGTATTTT
CASSLWTSSTDTQYF
>TRBV2|TRBD2|TRBJ2-1|.
TGTGCCAGCACTAGCGGGAGGGGGAATGAGCAGTTCTTC
CASTSGRGNEQFF
>TRBV27|.|TRBJ2-3|.
TGTGCCACCGCCCCGGGACTTCGCACAGATACGCAGTATTTT
CATAPGLRTDTQYF
>TRBV7-3|.|TRBJ2-5|.
TGTGCCAGCAGCTTAACAGGGGGCCAAGAGACCCAGTACTTC
CASSLTGGQETQYF
>TRBV15|.|TRBJ2-7|once
TGTGCCACCAGCAGAGCTTCCGGGATCTCCTACGAGCAGTACTTC
CATSRASGISYEQYF
>TRBV7-9|TRBD1|TRBJ1-1|.
TGTGCCAGCAGAAAGGACAGGGAGGGCACTGAAGCTTTCTTT
CASRKDREGTEAFF
>TRBV5-6|TRBD1|TRBJ2-7|.
TGTGCCAGCAGCTTTGGGACAGGGAACGAGCAGTACTTC
CASSFGTGNEQYF
>TRBV19|TRBD1|TRBJ2-1|.
TGTGCCAGTAGTATAGCTGACACAGGGGGCAATGAGCAGTTCTTC
CASSIADTGGNEQFF
>TRBV4-1|.|TRBJ1-6|once
TGCGCCAGCAGCCGGCCTGACTCTTTATATAATTCACCCCTCCACTTT
CASSRPDSLYNSPLHF
>TRBV30|.|TRBJ2-6|.
TGTGCCTGGAGTCAGGGCACTGGGGCCAACGTCCTGACTTTC
CAWSQGTGANVLTF